Sequencing of this T cell receptor beta chain was carried out in a study of T cell responses to AZD1222 COVID-19 vaccine. The overall study: Pooled in the analysis were second doses at about 4 or about 12 weeks.

Study-wide results and limits: Repertoires in all cases were sampled only once the peak T cell response had passed. Seropositive AZD1222 recipients at baseline numbered only 6 or 7.

CDR3 length: 14 amino acids. V dropped 5 bases and J dropped 13; count of bases not matched to a gene: 15. The V gene's germline CDR1 is LNHNV and CDR2 YYDKDF (reference sequence). As for this clone: Its antigen is currently unknown.

Sequencing used immunoSEQ multiplex PCR; TCRdb keeps in-frame clones, though not all of them. The sample has about 85,000 clones; over 80% are singletons. V and J are TRBV15 and TRBJ2-5; the match to TRBD1 covers 8 bases. The TCR sequence derives from an adult in good health. Sequencing was performed on peripheral blood, taken on day 0 of AZD1222 vaccination. CDR3 coding DNA: TGTGCCACCAGCGCCACCGGGACAGGCCTCCGGCCGTACTTC. This gives the protein CATSATGTGLRPYF.